This is a list of T cell receptor beta chains from one sample in a study of OX40 agonist ivuxolimab in advanced cancers. The protocol was immunoSEQ multiplex PCR, while the TCRdb copy is restricted to in-frame clones and leaves out a portion. Among 100,000 or so clones listed, approximately 93% were seen once. The material was CD4+ or CD8+ T cells sorted from blood, obtained in a trial of the OX40 agonist ivuxolimab. The receptors were sampled from an adult with an advanced solid tumor such as melanoma, head and neck, liver or kidney cancer. Each CDR3 is given with its conserved first and last residue.

v_gene | CDR3aa
TRBV9 | CASSPDLAGGTDEQFF
TRBV10-2 | CASEDSTLSSYEQYF
TRBV27 | CASTRRLGQGHYGYTF
TRBV5-1 | CASSLGGGGNYGYTF
TRBV4-3 | CASSQIPGSGDTQYF
TRBV5-1 | CASSSRDSRTGELFF
TRBV7-2 | CASSFDGLAGGAQYF
TRBV5-4 | CASSFTGSSYEQYF
TRBV7-8 | CASSSGRTLGPQHF
TRBV6-1 | CASRGSSGNTIYF
TRBV30 | CAWSPRGAIQYF